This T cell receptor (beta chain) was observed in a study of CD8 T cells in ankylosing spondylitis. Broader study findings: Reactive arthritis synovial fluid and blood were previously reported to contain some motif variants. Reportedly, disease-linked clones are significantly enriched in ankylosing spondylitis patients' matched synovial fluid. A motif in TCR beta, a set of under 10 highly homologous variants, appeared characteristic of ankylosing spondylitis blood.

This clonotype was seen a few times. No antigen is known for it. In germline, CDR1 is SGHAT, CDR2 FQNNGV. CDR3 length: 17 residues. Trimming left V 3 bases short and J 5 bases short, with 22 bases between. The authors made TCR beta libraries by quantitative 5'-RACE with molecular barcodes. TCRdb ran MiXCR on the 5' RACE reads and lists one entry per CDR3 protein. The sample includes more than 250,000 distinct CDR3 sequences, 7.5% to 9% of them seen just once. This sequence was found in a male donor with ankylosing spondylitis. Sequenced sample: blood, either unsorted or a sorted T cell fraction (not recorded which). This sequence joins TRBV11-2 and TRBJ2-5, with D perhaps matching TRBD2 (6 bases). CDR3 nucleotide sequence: TGTGCCAGCAGCTTCCTCGGTCGTGCGGGAAAGGATGAGACCCAGTACTTC. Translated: CASSFLGRAGKDETQYF.